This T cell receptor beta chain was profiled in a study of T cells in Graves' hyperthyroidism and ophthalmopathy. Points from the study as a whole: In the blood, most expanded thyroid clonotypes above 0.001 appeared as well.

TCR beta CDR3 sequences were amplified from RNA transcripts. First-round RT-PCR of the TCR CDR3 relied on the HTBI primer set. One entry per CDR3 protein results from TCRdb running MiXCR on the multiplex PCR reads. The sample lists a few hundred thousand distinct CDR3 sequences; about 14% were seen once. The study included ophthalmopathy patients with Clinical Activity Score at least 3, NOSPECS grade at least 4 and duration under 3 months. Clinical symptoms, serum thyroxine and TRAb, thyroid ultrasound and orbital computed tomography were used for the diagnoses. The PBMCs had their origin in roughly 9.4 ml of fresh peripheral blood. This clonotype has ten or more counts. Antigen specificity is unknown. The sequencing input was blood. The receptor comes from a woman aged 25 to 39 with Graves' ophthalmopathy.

The CDR3, as DNA: TGTGCCATCAGCGTAGCGGGGACTAGCACAGATACGCAGTATTTT. Amino acid sequence: CAISVAGTSTDTQYF. The chain recombines TRBV10-3 with TRBJ2-3; 8 bases align to TRBD2. V was pared by 6 bases and J by 0 bases, with 5 bases of the junction left unmatched. The CDR3 contains 15 residues. Germline CDR1 reads ENHRY; CDR2 reads SYGVKD.